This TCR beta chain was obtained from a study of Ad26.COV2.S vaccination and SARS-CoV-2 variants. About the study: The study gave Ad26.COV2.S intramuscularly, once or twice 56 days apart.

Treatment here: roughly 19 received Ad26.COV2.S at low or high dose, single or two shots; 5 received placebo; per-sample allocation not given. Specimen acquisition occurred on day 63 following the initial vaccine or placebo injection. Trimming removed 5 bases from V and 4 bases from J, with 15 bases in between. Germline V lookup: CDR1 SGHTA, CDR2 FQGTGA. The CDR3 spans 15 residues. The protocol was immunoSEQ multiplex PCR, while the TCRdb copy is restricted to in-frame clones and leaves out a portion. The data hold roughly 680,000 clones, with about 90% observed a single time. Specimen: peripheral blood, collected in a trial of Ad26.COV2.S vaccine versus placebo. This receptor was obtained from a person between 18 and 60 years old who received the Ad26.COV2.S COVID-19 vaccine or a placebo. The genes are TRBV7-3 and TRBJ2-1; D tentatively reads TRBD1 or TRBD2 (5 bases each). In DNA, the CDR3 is TGTGCCAGCAGCCCAAACCGGGACGCTTACAATGAGCAGTTCTTC. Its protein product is CASSPNRDAYNEQFF.